The 30 T cell receptor beta chains presented below share a single source sample, sequenced in a study of monozygotic twins with cystic fibrosis (dated by TCRdb to 2020 to 2023). The library came from the immunoSEQ multiplex PCR assay. The immuneACCESS repertoire file appears here via TCRdb, limited to in-frame rearrangements. These files lack a portion of the clones; in checked studies, under half of the deficit traces to unresolved V genes, and the cause of the others is not known. Counted in this sample were under 10,000 clones; about 98% of them appeared once. The top ten clonotypes cover approximately 0.22% of the sample. The sequenced sample was blood. The receptors stem from a girl aged 2-10 years with cystic fibrosis.

The gene calls are TRBV5-1 and TRBJ2-7; TRBD2 is a possible D gene (6 bases). V lost 4 bases, J lost 6 bases, and 8 bases lay in between. The germline V gene has CDR1 SGHRS and CDR2 YFSETQ. The CDR3 runs to 11 residues. The CDR3 loop reads CASSLGGEQYF. Written as DNA, the CDR3 is TGCGCCAGCAGCCTGGGAGGCGAGCAGTACTTC.

The rearrangement joins TRBV7-2 to TRBJ1-5; perhaps TRBD1 as D (6 bases). V lost 5 bases, J lost 3 bases, and 11 bases lay in between. CDR1 SGHTA and CDR2 FQGNSA come from the germline V gene. The CDR3 is made up of 14 amino acids. As DNA, the CDR3 is TGTGCCAGCAGCCCGGGACACTTCAATCAGCCCCAGCATTTT. This gives the protein CASSPGHFNQPQHF.

The gene calls are TRBV7-9 and TRBJ2-5; 9 bases are shared with TRBD2. V gave up 5 bases and J gave up 2 bases; unmatched junction bases: 9. The CDR3 is made up of 16 amino acids. The germline V gene encodes CDR1 SEHNR and CDR2 FQNEAQ (reference sequence). The CDR3: CASSLIAGAEQETQYF. The CDR3 region has the DNA TGTGCCAGCAGCCTTATAGCGGGAGCGGAACAAGAGACCCAGTACTTC.

The chain links TRBV12-5 to TRBJ2-5, with 8 positions matching TRBD2. J gave up 5 bases and V 1 base, and 6 bases lay outside the gene matches. Per germline, CDR1 LGHNT and CDR2 FRNRAP. The CDR3 sequence is 15 residues long. The CDR3 nucleotides are TGTGCTAGTGGTTTGGGACTAGCGCCGGATGAGACCCAGTACTTC. Residues: CASGLGLAPDETQYF.

V usage is TRBV5-1 and J usage is TRBJ1-5, with TRBD1 as a possible D gene (6 bases). V lost 4 bases to trimming and J lost 1 base, with 6 bases between them. Germline CDR1 SGHRS, CDR2 YFSETQ. CDR3 length: 13 amino acids. The CDR3 loop reads CASSQGSNQPQHF. In nucleotides, the CDR3 is TGCGCCAGCAGCCAGGGGAGCAATCAGCCCCAGCATTTT. Full variable domain (outside the CDR3, taken from reference TRBV5-1 and TRBJ1-5): KAGVTQTPRYLIKTRGQQVTLSCSPISGHRSVSWYQQTPGQGLQFLFEYFSETQRNKGNFPGRFSGRQFSNSRSEMNVSTLELGDSALYLCASSQGSNQPQHFGDGTRLSIL.

The genes are TRBV19 and TRBJ1-5; D is possibly TRBD1 (6 bases). With 1 base removed from V and 0 bases from J, the gap between germline ends came to 7 bases. The length of the CDR3 is 15 residues. Germline V gene lookup returns CDR1 LNHDA and CDR2 SQIVND (reference sequence). The CDR3 coding sequence is TGTGCCAGTAGTATAGCGGACAGTAGCAATCAGCCCCAGCATTTT. Translating it yields CASSIADSSNQPQHF.

The gene calls are TRBV4-1 and TRBJ2-1, with D hard to call. The germline V and J ends were trimmed by 1 base and 2 bases, with 9 bases remaining between them. The V gene's germline CDR1 is MGHRA and CDR2 YSYEKL. The length of the CDR3 is 15 residues. CDR3 loop: CASSQGRSPYNEQFF. The CDR3 nucleotides read TGCGCCAGCAGCCAAGGTCGAAGTCCCTACAATGAGCAGTTCTTC.

The V gene is TRBV29-1, the J gene TRBJ2-1; D gene unclear. There are 12 residues in the CDR3. Germline V lookup: CDR1 SQVTM, CDR2 ANQGSEA. Trimming stripped 5 bases from V and 7 bases from J, with 12 bases between. The CDR3 region has the DNA TGCAGCGTTCGACCGGCAATGAATGAGCAGTTCTTC. It specifies CSVRPAMNEQFF.

The rearrangement joins TRBV5-1 to TRBJ1-2; 8 positions agree with TRBD1. With 4 bases clipped from V and 8 bases from J, the junction kept 10 bases outside the gene matches. The CDR3 loop spans 14 amino acids. Germline lookup yields CDR1 SGHRS and CDR2 YFSETQ. The CDR3 protein is CASSLSTGDRGYTF. The CDR3 DNA sequence: TGCGCCAGCAGCCTATCGACAGGGGATAGGGGCTACACCTTC.

The J gene is TRBJ1-1, the V gene TRBV6-5; 7 bases line up with TRBD1. This CDR3 is 13 amino acids long. The J segment lost 7 bases and the V segment lost 2 bases, leaving 4 bases of the junction unmatched. CDR1 and CDR2 (germline): MNHEY, SVGAGI. The CDR3 coding sequence is TGTGCCAGCAGTTACAGGGGGCAAAATGAAGCTTTCTTT. Translated: CASSYRGQNEAFF.

V usage is TRBV10-3 and J usage is TRBJ1-2; no definite D call. The germline gives CDR1 ENHRY, CDR2 SYGVKD. V lost 6 bases and J 8 bases, leaving 10 bases between the germline ends. This CDR3 has 11 residues. The CDR3 DNA follows: TGTGCCATCAGCGACCGGAACGGCTACACCTTC. This sequence encodes CAISDRNGYTF.

The chain joins TRBV19 to TRBJ2-7, with D unresolved. The CDR3 is made up of 13 amino acids. V was trimmed by 4 bases and J by 6 bases, leaving 13 bases between them. Germline assignment: CDR1 LNHDA and CDR2 SQIVND (reference sequence). CDR3 DNA: TGTGCCAGTAGTACCGGAGTGGGTGGCGAGCAGTACTTC. Its protein is CASSTGVGGEQYF.

The genes are TRBV10-2 and TRBJ2-1; D possibly corresponds to TRBD2 (6 bases). The V and J ends lost 4 bases and 8 bases respectively, with 18 bases between them. CDR3 length: 15 residues. Germline V CDR1 and CDR2: WSHSY, SAAADI. The CDR3 region is CASSADYLEKDEQFF. As DNA, the CDR3 is TGCGCCAGCAGTGCGGACTACCTTGAGAAGGATGAGCAGTTCTTC.

Here the CDR3 reads CASSYWDSGAETQYF. The CDR3 region has the DNA TGTGCCAGCAGCTATTGGGATAGCGGGGCAGAGACCCAGTACTTC. This sequence joins TRBV5-5 and TRBJ2-5, with TRBD2 matching over 8 bases. The V and J ends lost 3 bases and 4 bases, in that order; junction bases with no gene match: 8. Germline CDR1 SGHKS, CDR2 YYEKEE (reference sequence). The CDR3 length is 15 residues.

The chain has TRBV12-5 and TRBJ2-3; TRBD2 is a possible D gene (6 bases). The CDR3 covers 14 residues. V was shortened by 6 bases and J by 2 bases, with 12 bases between the two germline ends. The germline CDR1 and CDR2 sequences are LGHNT and FRNRAP. Here the CDR3 reads CASGFGTYTDTQYF. Written as DNA, the CDR3 is TGTGCTAGTGGCTTCGGGACTTACACAGATACGCAGTATTTT. Variable domain in full (rest from reference TRBV12-5 and TRBJ2-3): DARVTQTPRHKVTEMGQEVTMRCQPILGHNTVFWYRQTMMQGLELLAYFRNRAPLDDSGMPKDRFSAEMPDATLATLKIQPSEPRDSAVYFCASGFGTYTDTQYFGPGTRLTVL.

The chain recombines TRBV5-1 with TRBJ2-7; D possibly corresponds to TRBD2 (5 bases). Looked up from germline, CDR1 is SGHRS and CDR2 is YFSETQ. Deletions cut 0 bases from V and 7 bases from J, with 14 bases between. The CDR3 contains 14 residues. The CDR3, as DNA: TGCGCCAGCAGCTTGGCAATCGGGTCGGGAGAGCAGTACTTC. Its protein product is CASSLAIGSGEQYF.

The chain is built from TRBV6-1 and TRBJ2-3; D may be TRBD1 or TRBD2 (5 bases each). Germline loops: CDR1 MNHNS, CDR2 SASEGT. The V end was cut by 0 bases, the J end by 6 bases, with 16 bases between. This CDR3 contains 16 residues. CDR3 in amino acids: CASSEALGPVGDTQYF. The DNA of the CDR3 is TGTGCCAGCAGTGAAGCCCTGGGACCAGTCGGCGATACGCAGTATTTT.

This chain uses TRBV6-1 with TRBJ1-5; 10 nucleotides match TRBD1. The ends lost 6 bases at V and 7 bases at J; junction bases unmatched: 9. The CDR3 has 15 amino acids. Germline V lookup: CDR1 MNHNS, CDR2 SASEGT. CDR3 nucleotide sequence: TGTGCCAGCAGCTATGACAGGGGGCAGAGACAGCCCCAGCATTTT. This codes for CASSYDRGQRQPQHF.

This rearrangement joins TRBV6-1 to TRBJ2-5; the match to TRBD2 covers 7 bases. J lost 4 bases, V lost 8 bases, and 10 bases had no gene match. From germline, CDR1 is MNHNS and CDR2 SASEGT. The CDR3 has 14 amino acids. CDR3 in amino acids: CASGDWREPETQYF. The CDR3 region has the DNA TGTGCCAGCGGGGACTGGCGGGAGCCAGAGACCCAGTACTTC.

V usage is TRBV5-1 and J usage is TRBJ2-1; TRBD1 or TRBD2 may be the D gene (5 bases each). V lost 4 bases, J lost 4 bases, and 15 bases lay in between. There are 15 residues in the CDR3. The germline V gene has CDR1 SGHRS and CDR2 YFSETQ. CDR3 nucleotide sequence: TGCGCCAGCAGCCTCAGGGAGCCTTCGTACAATGAGCAGTTCTTC. Translation: CASSLREPSYNEQFF.

The V and J genes are TRBV6-5 and TRBJ2-4; 7 bases match TRBD1. The germline V gene encodes CDR1 MNHEY and CDR2 SVGAGI. V gave up 6 bases and J gave up 6 bases; unmatched junction bases: 11. The CDR3 consists of 15 residues. The CDR3 DNA is TGTGCCAGCAGCCCACAGGGGCTAAACTTAAACATTCAGTACTTC. As protein: CASSPQGLNLNIQYF.

The chain is built from TRBV10-2 and TRBJ1-1; possibly TRBD1 for D (5 bases). Germline-derived CDR1 and CDR2 are WSHSY and SAAADI. V was shortened by 4 bases and J by 0 bases, with 9 bases between the two germline ends. CDR3 length: 14 amino acids. The chain's CDR3 is CASSGRGVNTEAFF. CDR3 DNA: TGCGCCAGCAGTGGTCGAGGGGTGAACACTGAAGCTTTCTTT.

V usage is TRBV6-5 and J usage is TRBJ2-7; D is perhaps TRBD2 (7 bases). V lost 5 bases and J lost 3, with 11 bases in between. Germline CDR1 and CDR2: MNHEY and SVGAGI. The CDR3 is made up of 13 amino acids. The CDR3 reads CASSHREGYEQYF. CDR3 nucleotides: TGTGCCAGCAGTCACAGGGAGGGCTACGAGCAGTACTTC.

The chain links TRBV6-6 to TRBJ1-5; D is unresolved. Germline values: CDR1 MNHNY, CDR2 SVGAGI (reference sequence). V lost 6 bases, J lost 3 bases, and 12 bases lay in between. The CDR3 contains 14 residues. CDR3 DNA: TGTGCCAGCAGCCTCTGGGAGGACAATCAGCCCCAGCATTTT. Translation gives CASSLWEDNQPQHF.

The chain recombines TRBV5-1 with TRBJ2-7; TRBD2 is a possible D gene (6 bases). Germline V gene data show CDR1 as SGHRS and CDR2 as YFSETQ. The CDR3 is 15 residues long. The ends were cut back, 4 bases at V and 5 bases at J, with 19 bases in the middle. DNA of the CDR3: TGCGCCAGCAGCCCACCGGGGGATAGTCGGCACGAGCAGTACTTC. This translates into CASSPPGDSRHEQYF.

This sequence joins TRBV7-9 and TRBJ2-2; 14 nucleotides align to TRBD2. Germline V gene lookup returns CDR1 SEHNR and CDR2 FQNEAQ (reference sequence). The CDR3 runs to 15 residues. V trimming: 5 bases; J trimming: 6 bases; junction bases outside the gene matches: 2. The CDR3 DNA reads as TGTGCCAGCAGCCTGGGACTAGCGGGAGCCGGGGAGCTGTTTTTT. It codes for CASSLGLAGAGELFF.

The chain combines TRBV5-1 with TRBJ2-3; TRBD1 is a possible D gene (6 bases). Germline assignment: CDR1 SGHRS and CDR2 YFSETQ. CDR3 size: 15 residues. Trimming removed 2 bases at V and 0 bases at J, with 10 bases between. This CDR3 is CASSLRQASTDTQYF. CDR3 sequence (DNA): TGCGCCAGCAGCTTACGACAGGCTAGCACAGATACGCAGTATTTT.

This clone showed up just a few times. The rearrangement joins TRBV10-3 to TRBJ2-7; TRBD2 aligns across 12 bases. This CDR3 has 20 amino acids. CDR1 is ENHRY and CDR2 is SYGVKD in the germline V gene. V shed 6 bases, J shed 4 bases, and the junction held 22 bases outside the gene matches. Written as DNA, the CDR3 is TGTGCCATCAGGGGGGGTTTCGGCTCCACGGCTAGCGGGAGGGCATACGAGCAGTACTTC. Protein sequence: CAIRGGFGSTASGRAYEQYF.

The sample holds one count of this clone. The chain combines TRBV14 with TRBJ1-1; D not certain. The V and J ends lost 4 bases and 0 bases respectively, with 9 bases between them. This CDR3 has 14 amino acids. Germline lookup yields CDR1 SGHDN and CDR2 FVKESK. CDR3 DNA sequence: TGTGCCAGCAGCCGACACTACATGAACACTGAAGCTTTCTTT. Protein product: CASSRHYMNTEAFF.

The chain has TRBV14 and TRBJ2-3, with unresolved D. Per germline, CDR1 SGHDN and CDR2 FVKESK. V lost 0 bases, J lost 2 bases, and 12 bases lay in between. CDR3 length: 16 residues. As DNA, the CDR3 is TGTGCCAGCAGCCAAGATGTGGGTGGGCCCACAGATACGCAGTATTTT. It specifies CASSQDVGGPTDTQYF.